One sample yielded the 29 T cell receptor beta chains listed below, sequenced in a study of blood T cell repertoires in COVID-19. The repertoire was sequenced with immunoSEQ multiplex PCR; TCRdb's copy has only in-frame clones and lacks some. The sample contains roughly 200,000 clones, around four fifths of which appear only once. Sequenced: peripheral blood. The receptors here all came from a woman at least 80 years old with active or convalescent COVID-19.

The J gene is TRBJ1-2, the V gene TRBV5-4; 8 bases are shared with TRBD1. This CDR3 has 13 residues. V lost 2 bases, J lost 8 bases, and 5 bases stayed unmatched. Germline CDR1 is SGHNT and CDR2 is YYREEE (reference sequence). CDR3 DNA: TGTGCCAGCAGCTTAGACGACAGGGGCGGCTACACCTTC. It yields the protein CASSLDDRGGYTF. The full variable domain, its missing parts supplied by reference TRBV5-4 and TRBJ1-2, is ETGVTQSPTHLIKTRGQQVTLRCSSQSGHNTVSWYQQALGQGPQFIFQYYREEENGRGNFPPRFSGLQFPNYSSELNVNALELDDSALYLCASSLDDRGGYTFGSGTRLTVV.

The gene calls are TRBV27 and TRBJ1-5, with 9 bases lining up with TRBD1. The CDR3 is 14 residues long. J was trimmed by 6 bases and V by 8 bases; bases with no gene match: 8. CDR1 is MNHEY and CDR2 is SMNVEV in the germline V gene (reference sequence). CDR3 sequence reads: CASLQGARAQPQHF. The CDR3 DNA follows: TGTGCCAGCTTACAGGGGGCACGGGCTCAGCCCCAGCATTTT.

The chain has TRBV5-4 and TRBJ2-7, with TRBD2 identical over 7 bases. J gave up 1 base and V 4 bases, and 8 bases lay outside the gene matches. Germline lookup yields CDR1 SGHNT and CDR2 YYREEE (reference sequence). This CDR3 comprises 15 residues. This chain's CDR3 is CASSPSGTISYEQYF. CDR3 sequence (DNA): TGTGCCAGCAGCCCCTCCGGGACTATTTCCTACGAGCAGTACTTC.

The chain is built from TRBV2 and TRBJ1-2; 7 positions match TRBD1. With 9 bases clipped from V and 4 bases from J, the junction kept 8 bases outside the gene matches. Germline loops: CDR1 SNHLY, CDR2 FYNNEI. The length of the CDR3 is 13 residues. In DNA, the CDR3 is TGTGCCAGTACAGGGGCCTCTGGCTATGGCTACACCTTC. Translating gives CASTGASGYGYTF.

The chain recombines TRBV11-2 with TRBJ2-3; no clear D gene. Trimming removed 2 bases from V and 1 base from J, with 10 bases in between. Germline V CDR1 and CDR2: SGHAT, FQNNGV. CDR3 length: 15 amino acids. The CDR3 reads CASSLRGGRTDTQYF. In DNA, the CDR3 is TGTGCCAGCAGCTTACGTGGCGGCCGCACAGATACGCAGTATTTT.

As concerns this clone: Its ends do not fully match the called genes, so a read error is possible. The rearrangement links TRBV5-1 to TRBJ1-2, with D tentatively TRBD1 (5 bases). This CDR3 region has 15 residues. Germline assignment: CDR1 SGHRS and CDR2 YFSETQ. CDR3 loop: CASSGQGPPNNGYTF. The DNA of the CDR3 is TGCGCCAGCAGCGGGCAGGGTCCCCCTAACAATGGCTACACCTTC.

The chain uses TRBV7-2 and TRBJ2-1; possible D gene TRBD2, 5 bases. V shed 0 bases and J shed 0 bases, with 12 bases lying between them. CDR3 size: 17 residues. Germline V gene lookup returns CDR1 SGHTA and CDR2 FQGNSA. The CDR3 is CASSLAPGVRSYNEQFF. The CDR3 DNA reads as TGTGCCAGCAGCTTAGCCCCCGGGGTTCGCTCCTACAATGAGCAGTTCTTC. Full variable domain (rest looked up from reference TRBV7-2 and TRBJ2-1): GAGVSQSPSNKVTEKGKDVELRCDPISGHTALYWYRQSLGQGLEFLIYFQGNSAPDKSGLPSDRFSAERTGGSVSTLTIQRTQQEDSAVYLCASSLAPGVRSYNEQFFGPGTRLTVL.

This chain joins TRBV19 and TRBJ1-5, with 10 bases fitting TRBD1. V shed 5 bases and J 6 bases; nucleotides not matched to a gene: 10. The germline V gene encodes CDR1 LNHDA and CDR2 SQIVND (reference sequence). The CDR3 is made up of 16 amino acids. The chain's CDR3 is CASSPRPGTGVQPQHF. In DNA, the CDR3 is TGTGCCAGTAGTCCCCGACCCGGGACAGGGGTTCAGCCCCAGCATTTT.

The chain links TRBV28 to TRBJ2-2; TRBD2 is a possible D gene (6 bases). V was clipped by 5 bases and J by 5 bases, with 24 bases between them. Germline V gene sequence: CDR1 MDHEN, CDR2 SYDVKM. This CDR3 spans 18 amino acids. This CDR3 is CASSPPAPLAGGTGELFF. In DNA form, the CDR3 reads TGTGCCAGCAGTCCTCCCGCACCTTTAGCCGGGGGAACCGGGGAGCTGTTTTTT.

The chain has TRBV29-1 and TRBJ2-7; a weak D match, TRBD2 (6 bases). V was cut by 7 bases and J by 6 bases, with 16 bases left in between. The CDR3 runs to 12 residues. From germline, CDR1 is SQVTM and CDR2 ANQGSEA. CDR3 DNA: TGCAGCGCCGCGGGACTTCCCGGCGAGCAGTACTTC. Its translation is CSAAGLPGEQYF.

V gene TRBV5-4 combines with J gene TRBJ2-7, with a tentative D call TRBD1 (5 bases). Germline V CDR1 and CDR2: SGHNT, YYREEE (reference sequence). V was pared by 4 bases and J by 6 bases, with 14 bases between. This CDR3 comprises 13 residues. CDR3 coding DNA: TGTGCCAGCAGCGGTGGACATTTCACCGAGCAGTACTTC. Its translation: CASSGGHFTEQYF.

The chain recombines TRBV5-3 with TRBJ2-5, with 7 bases matching TRBD1. TRBV5-3 is noted as an ORF with a role that remains uncertain. Germline trimming cut 5 bases from V and 5 bases from J; bases unmatched to any gene: 15. This CDR3 region has 16 residues. CDR3 sequence (DNA): TGTGCCAGAAGGAACCGACAGGGCAGCCGTCTGGAGACCCAGTACTTC. Protein: CARRNRQGSRLETQYF.

V is TRBV19 and J is TRBJ2-3, with TRBD2 matching over 8 bases. CDR3 length: 16 residues. Germline V gene sequence: CDR1 LNHDA, CDR2 SQIVND (reference sequence). The trim removed 5 bases at V and 0 bases at J, leaving 7 bases unmatched. This chain's CDR3 is CASSLGLAMSTDTQYF. CDR3 coding DNA: TGTGCCAGTAGTTTAGGACTAGCAATGAGCACAGATACGCAGTATTTT.

The chain uses TRBV6-5 and TRBJ2-3; 7 bases agree with TRBD1. The V and J ends lost 7 bases and 3 bases, in that order; junction bases with no gene match: 10. The CDR3 length is 15 residues. Germline assignment: CDR1 MNHEY and CDR2 SVGAGI. The CDR3 region has the DNA TGTGCCAGCAAGGATGGGACAGTTGGTACAGATACGCAGTATTTT. Protein: CASKDGTVGTDTQYF.

The V call is TRBV7-8, the J call TRBJ2-7; 11 bases map to TRBD2. Germline-derived CDR1 and CDR2 are SGHVS and FQNEAQ. The CDR3 length is 15 residues. After removal of 1 base from V and 3 bases from J, the junction contained 2 bases not matched to a gene. The CDR3: CASSLGLAGNYEQYF. The CDR3, as DNA: TGTGCCAGCAGCTTAGGACTAGCGGGAAACTACGAGCAGTACTTC.

The J gene is TRBJ1-3, the V gene TRBV6-5, with 10 nucleotides matching TRBD1. The CDR3 contains 15 residues. Unmatched junction bases numbered 4, after V lost 4 bases and J lost 4 bases. Germline loops: CDR1 MNHEY, CDR2 SVGAGI. The CDR3 is CASSFDRGRGNTIYF. CDR3 nucleotide sequence: TGTGCCAGCAGTTTCGACAGGGGGCGCGGAAACACCATATATTTT.

V gene TRBV7-3 combines with J gene TRBJ2-7, with 8 bases fitting TRBD2. Trimming at V came to 2 bases and at J to 2 bases, leaving 2 bases not matched to a gene. The CDR3 contains 14 residues. Germline CDR1 is SGHTA and CDR2 is FQGTGA. The CDR3 spells CASSLAGGAYEQYF. DNA for the CDR3: TGTGCCAGCAGCTTAGCGGGGGGCGCCTACGAGCAGTACTTC.

V gene TRBV15 combines with J gene TRBJ2-1; tentatively, D is TRBD2 (6 bases). The CDR3 is 17 residues long. V was shortened by 1 base and J by 8 bases, with 21 bases between the two germline ends. Germline assignment: CDR1 LNHNV and CDR2 YYDKDF (reference sequence). The CDR3 reads CATSRGVGGGLADEQFF. CDR3 sequence (DNA): TGTGCCACCAGCAGAGGGGTGGGGGGTGGTTTAGCGGATGAGCAGTTCTTC. The whole variable domain, remainder taken from reference TRBV15 and TRBJ2-1, is DAMVIQNPRYQVTQFGKPVTLSCSQTLNHNVMYWYQQKSSQAPKLLFHYYDKDFNNEADTPDNFQSRRPNTSFCFLDIRSPGLGDTAMYLCATSRGVGGGLADEQFFGPGTRLTVL.

The chain's CDR3 is CASSLRLAGFQGQFF. The CDR3 DNA follows: TGTGCCAGCAGCTTGAGGCTAGCGGGGTTCCAGGGGCAGTTCTTC. The gene calls are TRBV7-3 and TRBJ2-1, with 9 positions matching TRBD2. CDR1 and CDR2 from the germline V gene are SGHTA and FQGTGA. J lost 12 bases, V lost 3 bases, and 12 bases had no gene match. The CDR3 loop spans 15 amino acids.

The genes are TRBV15 and TRBJ1-3, with D tentatively TRBD1 (5 bases). Germline V gene data show CDR1 as LNHNV and CDR2 as YYDKDF (reference sequence). This CDR3 is built from 15 residues. The V end lost 4 bases, the J end lost 4 bases, and 14 bases lay between the germline ends. The CDR3 is CATSTRQWRGNTIYF. The CDR3 DNA reads TGTGCCACCAGCACCCGACAGTGGCGGGGAAACACCATATATTTT.

This sequence joins TRBV2 and TRBJ2-5; TRBD1 is a possible D gene (6 bases). V dropped 3 bases and J dropped 5 bases, with 13 bases sitting between them. Germline CDR1 SNHLY, CDR2 FYNNEI. The CDR3 contains 14 residues. The CDR3 here is CASSDDGGHETQYF. In nucleotides, the CDR3 is TGTGCCAGCAGTGACGATGGGGGCCACGAGACCCAGTACTTC.

This chain connects TRBV1 to TRBJ2-1; TRBD2 is the table's D call and was not checked against the DNA. TRBV1 constitutes a pseudogene. The length of the CDR3 is 15 residues. The DNA of the CDR3 is TGCACCAGCAGCCCCCGGACTAGCCCCAACAATGAGCAGTTCTTC. Protein sequence: CTSSPRTSPNNEQFF.

The genes are TRBV30 and TRBJ2-7; tentative D call: TRBD1 (6 bases). Germline V lookup: CDR1 GTSNPN, CDR2 SVGIG (reference sequence). The CDR3 consists of 15 residues. The germline V and J ends were trimmed by 4 bases and 4 bases, with 20 bases remaining between them. The CDR3 sequence: CAWTTPAGARYEQYF. The CDR3 bases are TGTGCCTGGACCACCCCAGCAGGGGCCAGATACGAGCAGTACTTC.

The V call is TRBV27, the J call TRBJ2-7; 11 positions agree with TRBD2. Germline V CDR1 and CDR2: MNHEY, SMNVEV (reference sequence). V lost 3 bases and J lost 0; bases outside the gene matches: 4. The length of the CDR3 is 16 residues. The CDR3 DNA sequence: TGTGCCAGCAGTTTGGGGACTAGCGGAAGCTCCTACGAGCAGTACTTC. It translates to CASSLGTSGSSYEQYF.

This clone occurred once. The rearrangement links TRBV6-2 or TRBV6-3 to TRBJ2-1; maybe TRBD1 (6 bases). Per the germline V gene, CDR1 is MNHEY and CDR2 is SVGEGT. The germline V and J ends were trimmed by 4 bases and 8 bases, with 15 bases remaining between them. The CDR3 loop spans 14 amino acids. The CDR3 here is CASSSRGSGDEQFF. The CDR3 region has the DNA TGTGCCAGCAGTTCCAGGGGATCTGGGGATGAGCAGTTCTTC.

Details on this clone: Compared with germline, one end of the junction differs, possibly owing to a read error. V gene TRBV7-7 combines with J gene TRBJ2-2; TRBD2 aligns across 10 bases. The CDR3 runs to 17 residues. Germline CDR1 SSHAT, CDR2 FNYEAQ (reference sequence). The CDR3 protein is CASSLGPAGGPDGELFF. The CDR3 DNA follows: TGTGCTAGCAGCTTAGGACCAGCGGGGGGGCCAGACGGGGAGCTGTTTTTT.

The chain has TRBV5-1 and TRBJ1-1; D gene unclear. V was clipped by 1 base and J by 0 bases, with 13 bases between them. This CDR3 is 16 amino acids long. From germline, CDR1 is SGHRS and CDR2 YFSETQ. The CDR3 protein is CASSLRWAGMNTEAFF. The CDR3 bases are TGCGCCAGCAGCTTGAGATGGGCAGGCATGAACACTGAAGCTTTCTTT.

The chain combines TRBV5-6 with TRBJ2-3, with TRBD2 matching 8 bases. With V trimmed by 0 bases and J by 5 bases, 5 bases remained unmatched. The CDR3 contains 15 residues. Germline V gene sequence: CDR1 SGHDT, CDR2 YYEEEE. The CDR3, as DNA: TGTGCCAGCAGCTTGGTCTCCGGGGGGGTAGATACGCAGTATTTT. Translating it yields CASSLVSGGVDTQYF.

The chain combines TRBV10-3 with TRBJ2-1; perhaps TRBD2 as D (5 bases). Germline loops: CDR1 ENHRY, CDR2 SYGVKD. This CDR3 spans 15 amino acids. The V gene lost 4 bases and the J gene lost 4 bases, with 14 bases spanning the gap. In DNA form, the CDR3 reads TGTGCCATCAGTGGACATGATACTAGTTACAATGAGCAGTTCTTC. Translation gives CAISGHDTSYNEQFF.